Below, 9 T cell receptor beta chains from the same sample are listed, as sequenced in a study of blood T cells in healthy people across ages. Alongside a J-beta primer mix, a sample-barcoded 5' primer served in a second PCR lasting about 7 to 12 cycles. MiXCR, applied by TCRdb to the 5' RACE reads, yields one record per CDR3 protein. The sample has hundreds of thousands of distinct CDR3 sequences, 35% to 50% seen once. The specimen was blood. Receptors were obtained from a man older than 75 in good health.

The V and J genes are TRBV10-1 and TRBJ2-1; TRBD2 matches at 14 bases. CDR3 size: 18 residues. V trimming: 0 bases; J trimming: 7 bases; junction bases outside the gene matches: 8. In germline, CDR1 is WNHNN, CDR2 SYGVQD (reference sequence). The CDR3 nucleotides read TGCGCCAGCAGTGAGTCAAAGGGGACTAGCGGGAGATTTAATGAGCAGTTCTTC. Amino acid sequence: CASSESKGTSGRFNEQFF.

This clonotype is a singleton in its sample. This chain links TRBV6-5 with TRBJ2-2; 9 bases are a match to TRBD2. Trimming at V came to 6 bases and at J to 1 base, leaving 3 bases not matched to a gene. Germline CDR1 and CDR2: MNHEY and SVGAGI. The CDR3 runs to 15 residues. In DNA, the CDR3 is TGTGCCAGCAGAAAGCGGGAGGTGAACACCGGGGAGCTGTTTTTT. This sequence encodes CASRKREVNTGELFF.

V is TRBV7-2 and J is TRBJ2-5; the D is unclear. Trimming removed 6 bases at V and 5 bases at J, with 13 bases between. Germline-derived CDR1 and CDR2 are SGHTA and FQGNSA. This CDR3 comprises 13 residues. The CDR3 DNA sequence: TGTGCCAGCAGTGCTAGACGTGTGGAGACCCAGTACTTC. Its protein product is CASSARRVETQYF.

This rearrangement joins TRBV7-9 to TRBJ1-2, with a possible D match to TRBD1 (5 bases). Germline CDR1 and CDR2: SEHNR and FQNEAQ (reference sequence). The CDR3 is 13 amino acids. Trimming shortened V by 5 bases and J by 8 bases, and 15 bases separated the two germline ends. CDR3 DNA sequence: TGTGCCAGCAGCGGAGGACGGGGCTTAGGCTACACCTTC. Its protein is CASSGGRGLGYTF.

This clonotype was counted a few times. This chain joins TRBV4-2 and TRBJ2-7, with D unresolved. V was shortened by 1 base and J by 4 bases, with 8 bases between the two germline ends. The CDR3 consists of 13 residues. CDR1 is LGHNA, CDR2 YNFKEQ, per germline. The DNA of the CDR3 is TGTGCCAGCAGCCAAGGGCTACGTTACGAGCAGTACTTC. Encoded protein: CASSQGLRYEQYF.

This clonotype was found many times. The genes are TRBV29-1 and TRBJ2-7; possible D gene TRBD1, 6 bases. This CDR3 comprises 12 residues. CDR1 is SQVTM, CDR2 ANQGSEA, per germline. Between the trimmed V and J ends, which lost 4 bases and 4 bases, there was a span of 11 bases. As DNA, the CDR3 is TGCAGCGTTGTGACAGGCGTTTACGAGCAGTACTTC. Translation gives CSVVTGVYEQYF.

On this clonotype: A much larger clone lies one base from this, so it may be a read error. V and J are TRBV4-2 and TRBJ2-5, with unresolved D. Germline V CDR1 and CDR2: LGHNA, YNFKEQ. This CDR3 spans 12 amino acids. CDR3: CASIQAGETQYF. As DNA, the CDR3 is TGTGCCAGCATCCAAGCTGGAGAGACCCAGTACTTC.

This clonotype was counted a few times. A read error may account for a junction end that differs from germline. This chain uses TRBV7-2 with TRBJ2-3; the D gene is possibly TRBD1 (6 bases). Germline-derived CDR1 and CDR2 are SGHTA and FQGNSA. This CDR3 has 13 amino acids. CDR3 nucleotide sequence: TGTGCCAACAGCAGAGACAGGTCAGATACGCAGTATTTT. Its translation: CANSRDRSDTQYF. Based on the CDR3 plus reference TRBV7-2 and TRBJ2-3, the full variable domain is GAGVSQSPSNKVTEKGKDVELRCDPISGHTALYWYRQSLGQGLEFLIYFQGNSAPDKSGLPSDRFSAERTGGSVSTLTIQRTQQEDSAVYLCANSRDRSDTQYFGPGTRLTVL.

This chain uses TRBV2 with TRBJ2-5, with 12 bases identical to TRBD2. Germline V gene lookup returns CDR1 SNHLY and CDR2 FYNNEI. The CDR3 runs 17 residues. The J segment lost 1 base and the V segment lost 8 bases, leaving 11 bases of the junction unmatched. DNA for the CDR3: TGTGCCAGCGTACGGCCTAGCGGGGGGGTGGGCCAAGAGACCCAGTACTTC. Translating gives CASVRPSGGVGQETQYF.